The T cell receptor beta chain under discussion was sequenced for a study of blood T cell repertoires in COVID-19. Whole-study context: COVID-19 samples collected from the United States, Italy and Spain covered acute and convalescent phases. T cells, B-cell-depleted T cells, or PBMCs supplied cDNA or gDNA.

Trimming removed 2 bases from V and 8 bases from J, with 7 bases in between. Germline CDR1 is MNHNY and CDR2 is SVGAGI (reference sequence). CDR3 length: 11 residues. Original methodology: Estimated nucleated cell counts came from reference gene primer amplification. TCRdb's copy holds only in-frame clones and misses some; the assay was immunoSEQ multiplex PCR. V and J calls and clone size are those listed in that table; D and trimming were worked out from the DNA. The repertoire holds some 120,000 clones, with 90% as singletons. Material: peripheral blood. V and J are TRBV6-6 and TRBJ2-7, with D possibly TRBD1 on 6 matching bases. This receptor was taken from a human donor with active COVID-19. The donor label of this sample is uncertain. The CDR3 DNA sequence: TGTGCCAGCAGTTACGGGGGCAAGCAGTACTTC. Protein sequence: CASSYGGKQYF.